What follows are 27 T cell receptor beta chains derived from one specimen sequenced in a study of regulatory T cells in long-lasting Graves disease. Construction of the TCR beta libraries employed iRepertoire HTBI primers in conjunction with Arm-PCR of CDR3 regions. TCRdb called the multiplex PCR reads again in MiXCR, with one record for every CDR3 protein. Among 500,000 or so distinct CDR3 sequences listed, 15% to 20% were seen once. The time point here: newly diagnosed GD, antithyroid drugs for less than 3 months. Generation of the TCR library employed RNA extracted from PBMCs. These data also formed part of another study, on T cells in Graves' hyperthyroidism and ophthalmopathy.

Sequencing used peripheral blood mononuclear cells (PBMCs), obtained at new diagnosis, from a patient treated with antithyroid drugs. These receptors all stem from a woman aged 35-65 years with Graves disease.

This clonotype was found many times. The CDR3 reads CASRSGLNTEAFF. The CDR3 DNA sequence: TGTGCCAGCAGAAGCGGGCTGAACACTGAAGCTTTCTTT. The chain has TRBV28 and TRBJ1-1; D gene ambiguous. The CDR3 has 13 amino acids. Germline V gene lookup returns CDR1 MDHEN and CDR2 SYDVKM. Trimming took 6 bases from V and 0 from J, leaving 8 bases between them.

The table lists this clonotype with a few counts. The chain links TRBV5-1 to TRBJ2-3, with D possibly being TRBD2 (5 bases). Germline V gene data show CDR1 as SGHRS and CDR2 as YFSETQ. The CDR3 sequence is 15 residues long. The V gene lost 0 bases and the J gene lost 5 bases, with 13 bases spanning the gap. CDR3 loop: CASSLERVNRDTQYF. The CDR3 region has the DNA TGCGCCAGCAGCTTGGAGAGGGTAAATAGAGATACGCAGTATTTT.

This clonotype was observed a handful of times. The rearrangement links TRBV6-2 or TRBV6-3 to TRBJ1-4; D gene ambiguous. Germline V gene data show CDR1 as MNHEY and CDR2 as SVGEGT. The CDR3 contains 20 residues. The V gene lost 0 bases and the J gene lost 4 bases, with 24 bases spanning the gap. The CDR3 region is CASSYSLGRILLGSNEKLFF. CDR3 nucleotides: TGTGCCAGCAGTTACTCGTTAGGGCGGATCCTCCTAGGCAGTAATGAAAAACTGTTTTTT.

This clonotype has a count of ten or more. This chain links TRBV3-1 with TRBJ1-1; maybe TRBD1 (5 bases). Germline-derived CDR1 and CDR2 are LGHDT and YNNKEL (reference sequence). This CDR3 contains 15 residues. Trimming pared 1 base from V and 4 bases from J, leaving 13 bases between. Here the CDR3 reads CASSQAGPTGTEAFF. The CDR3 region has the DNA TGTGCCAGCAGCCAAGCAGGGCCGACGGGCACTGAAGCTTTCTTT.

This chain connects TRBV6-9 to TRBJ1-5, with D unclear. CDR1 is MNHGY and CDR2 is SVAAGI in the germline V gene. The V end was cut by 4 bases, the J end by 1 base, with 17 bases between. The CDR3 sequence is 17 residues long. The CDR3 reads CASSSWTQAASNQPQHF. The CDR3 nucleotides are TGTGCCAGCAGTTCCTGGACCCAAGCTGCGAGCAATCAGCCCCAGCATTTT.

Ten or more counts support this clonotype. The chain employs TRBV29-1 and TRBJ2-7; TRBD2 matches at 10 bases. Losses at the gene ends were 6 bases for V and 7 bases for J; bases not matched to a gene: 12. The CDR3 length is 14 residues. Germline CDR1 SQVTM, CDR2 ANQGSEA. DNA for the CDR3: TGCAGCGTGCCTGGTACAGCGGGGGGGCGAGAGCAGTACTTC. Its protein is CSVPGTAGGREQYF.

Comment on this clonotype: A much larger clone lies one base from this, so it may be a read error. The V and J genes are TRBV12-3 or TRBV12-4 and TRBJ1-4, with 8 bases identical to TRBD1. With V trimmed by 4 bases and J by 10 bases, 8 bases remained unmatched. The CDR3 loop spans 14 amino acids. The CDR3 protein is CASSCGQGRAKLFF. CDR3 bases: TGTGCCAGCAGTTGCGGACAGGGTAGGGCAAAACTGTTTTTT.

In its sample, this clonotype was seen many times. The chain employs TRBV7-9 and TRBJ2-1; D is unclear. The germline CDR1 and CDR2 sequences are SEHNR and FQNEAQ (reference sequence). The CDR3 sequence is 15 residues long. With 3 bases removed from V and 9 bases from J, the gap between germline ends came to 18 bases. Here the CDR3 reads CASSFAHKPRPEQFF. DNA for the CDR3: TGTGCCAGCAGCTTCGCCCACAAACCCCGGCCTGAGCAGTTCTTC. Filled out from reference TRBV7-9 and TRBJ2-1, the complete variable domain reads DTGVSQNPRHKITKRGQNVTFRCDPISEHNRLYWYRQTLGQGPEFLTYFQNEAQLEKSRLLSDRFSAERPKGSFSTLEIQRTEQGDSAMYLCASSFAHKPRPEQFFGPGTRLTVL.

This clonotype has at least ten counts. The rearrangement joins TRBV2 to TRBJ1-1; D may be TRBD1 (5 bases). Trimming pared 4 bases from V and 5 bases from J, leaving 8 bases between. CDR3 size: 12 residues. Germline V gene data show CDR1 as SNHLY and CDR2 as FYNNEI. The DNA of the CDR3 is TGTGCCAGCAGTGTTTCAGGGACTGAAGCTTTCTTT. As protein: CASSVSGTEAFF.

The gene calls are TRBV9 and TRBJ2-2; 7 nucleotides match TRBD2. Germline values: CDR1 SGDLS, CDR2 YYNGEE. The J segment lost 0 bases and the V segment lost 4 bases, leaving 6 bases of the junction unmatched. This CDR3 is 16 amino acids long. DNA for the CDR3: TGTGCCAGCAGCAGAGGTCGGGAGGCGAACACCGGGGAGCTGTTTTTT. Translating gives CASSRGREANTGELFF.

The V call is TRBV7-9, the J call TRBJ2-1; D gene ambiguous. Trimming took 0 bases from V and 4 from J, leaving 10 bases between them. Germline CDR1 and CDR2: SEHNR and FQNEAQ (reference sequence). The CDR3 totals 15 residues. As DNA, the CDR3 is TGTGCCAGCAGCTTAGCCGGGTCCCTATACAATGAGCAGTTCTTC. Amino acids: CASSLAGSLYNEQFF.

This clonotype has only a few counts. The CDR3 is CASSRTGGSYGYTF. The CDR3 DNA sequence: TGTGCCAGTAGTAGGACAGGGGGTTCCTATGGCTACACCTTC. The chain links TRBV19 to TRBJ1-2, with TRBD1 identical over 10 bases. The V and J ends lost 4 bases and 4 bases, in that order; junction bases with no gene match: 3. Germline lookup yields CDR1 LNHDA and CDR2 SQIVND (reference sequence). CDR3 size: 14 residues.

V and J are TRBV5-4 and TRBJ1-2; tentative D call: TRBD1 (6 bases). Germline V gives CDR1 SGHNT, CDR2 YYREEE (reference sequence). Trimming took off 4 bases at V and 6 bases at J, with 19 bases between the two ends. CDR3 length: 15 residues. The CDR3 coding sequence is TGTGCCAGCAGCCCCTGGGAGGGGGTTACGGATGGCTACACCTTC. This encodes CASSPWEGVTDGYTF.

This chain links TRBV10-3 with TRBJ1-3; the D is unclear. V lost 4 bases to trimming and J lost 0 bases, with 7 bases between them. CDR3 size: 14 residues. Per germline, CDR1 ENHRY and CDR2 SYGVKD. CDR3 protein: CAISVSASGNTIYF. In DNA form, the CDR3 reads TGTGCCATCAGTGTGTCAGCCTCTGGAAACACCATATATTTT.

This chain connects TRBV30 to TRBJ2-7; D remains unclear. Trimming shortened V by 1 base and J by 0 bases, and 10 bases separated the two germline ends. CDR1 GTSNPN and CDR2 SVGIG come from the germline V gene (reference sequence). The length of the CDR3 is 14 residues. This chain's CDR3 is CAWSEPGGSYEQYF. Here the CDR3 DNA reads TGTGCCTGGAGTGAACCGGGCGGCTCCTACGAGCAGTACTTC.

The table lists this clonotype with many counts. This chain uses TRBV2 with TRBJ2-2; a possible D gene is TRBD1 (5 bases). Per the germline V gene, CDR1 is SNHLY and CDR2 is FYNNEI. Trimming pared 6 bases from V and 1 base from J, leaving 9 bases between. This CDR3 has 14 amino acids. Written as DNA, the CDR3 is TGTGCCAGCAGGGGTGGACAGAACACCGGGGAGCTGTTTTTT. Residues: CASRGGQNTGELFF.

The chain employs TRBV7-8 and TRBJ1-3; D unresolved. Between the trimmed V and J ends, which lost 7 bases and 0 bases, there was a span of 13 bases. The CDR3 totals 15 residues. Germline V gives CDR1 SGHVS, CDR2 FQNEAQ. CDR3 in DNA: TGTGCCAGCACCCCCCGGTGGAGCTCTGGAAACACCATATATTTT. It specifies CASTPRWSSGNTIYF.

This clonotype was counted a few times. This sequence joins TRBV19 and TRBJ2-1, with 7 bases matching TRBD2. Germline V CDR1 and CDR2: LNHDA, SQIVND (reference sequence). J was trimmed by 9 bases and V by 10 bases; bases with no gene match: 18. This CDR3 has 15 amino acids. Written as DNA, the CDR3 is TGTGCCACTCATACGGGCGGGGGTCTCTCATTTGAGCAGTTCTTC. Amino acid sequence: CATHTGGGLSFEQFF.

This clonotype showed up many times. The V and J genes are TRBV2 and TRBJ2-5; either TRBD1 or TRBD2 may fit D (6 bases each). The CDR3 runs 15 residues. Trimming stripped 1 base from V and 2 bases from J, with 11 bases between. Germline-derived CDR1 and CDR2 are SNHLY and FYNNEI. Written as DNA, the CDR3 is TGTGCCAGCAGTGAAGGGGGGGCCGATCAAGAGACCCAGTACTTC. Translating it yields CASSEGGADQETQYF.

This clonotype was observed many times. The chain joins TRBV29-1 to TRBJ1-2, with D possibly TRBD1 on 5 matching bases. CDR1 is SQVTM and CDR2 is ANQGSEA in the germline V gene. The CDR3 covers 12 residues. Trimming took off 7 bases at V and 0 bases at J, with 9 bases between the two ends. CDR3 region: CSASGANYGYTF. CDR3 bases: TGCAGCGCCTCGGGGGCTAACTATGGCTACACCTTC.

This chain uses TRBV12-5 with TRBJ1-2; D is unresolved. V lost 5 bases and J lost 7, with 14 bases in between. Germline V gene sequence: CDR1 LGHNT, CDR2 FRNRAP. This CDR3 has 13 residues. The CDR3 loop reads CASGPANLVGYTF. Here the CDR3 DNA reads TGTGCTAGTGGTCCAGCGAACCTCGTTGGCTACACCTTC.

This clonotype was picked up a small number of times. The chain has TRBV6-2 or TRBV6-3 and TRBJ1-2, with TRBD1 identical over 8 bases. Germline values: CDR1 MNHEY, CDR2 SVGEGT. V gave up 8 bases and J gave up 8 bases; unmatched junction bases: 13. The CDR3 runs to 14 residues. CDR3 bases: TGTGCCAGCGGCCAAGGACAGGGATATTACGGCTACACCTTC. Its translation: CASGQGQGYYGYTF.

In its sample, this clonotype was seen many times. The gene calls are TRBV12-3 or TRBV12-4 and TRBJ2-1, with 7 bases identical to TRBD2. The V gene end was trimmed by 6 bases and the J gene end by 4 bases; junction bases not matched to a gene: 9. The CDR3 runs to 15 residues. The CDR3 sequence is CASREGRGGYNEQFF. Written as DNA, the CDR3 is TGTGCCAGCAGGGAAGGGCGCGGGGGATACAATGAGCAGTTCTTC.

This clonotype was observed at least ten times. This CDR3 reads CSAPHRTPNYGYTF. CDR3 nucleotide sequence: TGCAGTGCTCCCCATCGGACACCTAACTATGGCTACACCTTC. The rearrangement joins TRBV20-1 to TRBJ1-2, with D possibly being TRBD1 (5 bases). Looked up from germline, CDR1 is DFQATT and CDR2 is SNEGSKA (reference sequence). With 5 bases removed from V and 0 bases from J, the gap between germline ends came to 13 bases. There are 14 residues in the CDR3.

This clonotype was seen ten or more times. This chain connects TRBV20-1 to TRBJ2-3; 8 nucleotides match TRBD2. J was trimmed by 6 bases and V by 1 base; bases with no gene match: 6. CDR3 length equals 14 residues. Germline V gene sequence: CDR1 DFQATT, CDR2 SNEGSKA (reference sequence). CDR3 in DNA: TGCAGTGCTAGAGTCAGACTAGCGCTGGATACGCAGTATTTT. This encodes CSARVRLALDTQYF.

This clonotype has a count of ten or more. The CDR3 DNA reads as TGTGCCAGCAGCTTGTGGCTAGCGGGGGGCCCGCGTGACTCCAGGGCGCAGTATTTT. Amino acid sequence: CASSLWLAGGPRDSRAQYF. The chain has TRBV5-5 and TRBJ2-3; 11 positions agree with TRBD2. CDR1 SGHKS and CDR2 YYEKEE come from the germline V gene (reference sequence). This CDR3 has 19 residues. The trim removed 1 base at V and 10 bases at J, leaving 20 bases unmatched.

This clonotype was seen a handful of times. The J gene is TRBJ2-1, the V gene TRBV5-1; 9 bases map to TRBD1. The junction had 9 bases not matched to a gene; V was cut back by 4 bases and J by 4 bases. This CDR3 comprises 16 residues. Per the germline V gene, CDR1 is SGHRS and CDR2 is YFSETQ. The CDR3 DNA follows: TGCGCCAGCAGCAGCGCCGGGACAGGGTCGTACAATGAGCAGTTCTTC. It is translated as CASSSAGTGSYNEQFF. Drawing the rest from reference TRBV5-1 and TRBJ2-1, the complete variable domain is KAGVTQTPRYLIKTRGQQVTLSCSPISGHRSVSWYQQTPGQGLQFLFEYFSETQRNKGNFPGRFSGRQFSNSRSEMNVSTLELGDSALYLCASSSAGTGSYNEQFFGPGTRLTVL.